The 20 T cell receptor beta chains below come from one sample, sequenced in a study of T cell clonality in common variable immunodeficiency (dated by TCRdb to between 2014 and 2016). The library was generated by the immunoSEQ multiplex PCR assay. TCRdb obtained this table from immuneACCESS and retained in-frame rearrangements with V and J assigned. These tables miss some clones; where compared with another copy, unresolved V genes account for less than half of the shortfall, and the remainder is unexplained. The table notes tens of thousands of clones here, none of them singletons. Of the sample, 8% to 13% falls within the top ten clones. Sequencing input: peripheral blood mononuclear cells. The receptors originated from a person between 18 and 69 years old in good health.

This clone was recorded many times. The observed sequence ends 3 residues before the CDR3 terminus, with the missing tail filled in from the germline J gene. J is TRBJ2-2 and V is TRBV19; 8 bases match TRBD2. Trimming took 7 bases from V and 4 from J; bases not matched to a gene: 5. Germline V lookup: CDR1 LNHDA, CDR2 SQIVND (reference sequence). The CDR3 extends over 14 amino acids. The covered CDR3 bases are TGTGCCAGTAAAGACGGGGGGGCCACCGGGGAG. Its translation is CASKDGGATGE. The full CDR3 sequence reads CASKDGGATGELFF.

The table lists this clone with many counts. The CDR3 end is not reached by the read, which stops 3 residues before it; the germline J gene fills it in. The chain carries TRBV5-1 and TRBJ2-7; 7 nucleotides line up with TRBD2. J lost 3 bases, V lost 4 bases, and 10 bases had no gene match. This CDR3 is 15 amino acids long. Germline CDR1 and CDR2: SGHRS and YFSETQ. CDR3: CASSGSGTNYYEQYF. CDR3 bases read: TGCGCCAGCAGCGGGTCCGGGACTAACTACTACGAG.

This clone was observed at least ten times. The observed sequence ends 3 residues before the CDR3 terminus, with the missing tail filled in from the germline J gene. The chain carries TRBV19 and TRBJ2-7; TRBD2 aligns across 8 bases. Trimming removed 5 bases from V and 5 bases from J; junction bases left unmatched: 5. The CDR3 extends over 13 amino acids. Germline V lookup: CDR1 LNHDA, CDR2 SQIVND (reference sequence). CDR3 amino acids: CASSPGLVDEQYF. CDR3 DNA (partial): TGTGCCAGTAGTCCGGGACTAGTCGACGAG.

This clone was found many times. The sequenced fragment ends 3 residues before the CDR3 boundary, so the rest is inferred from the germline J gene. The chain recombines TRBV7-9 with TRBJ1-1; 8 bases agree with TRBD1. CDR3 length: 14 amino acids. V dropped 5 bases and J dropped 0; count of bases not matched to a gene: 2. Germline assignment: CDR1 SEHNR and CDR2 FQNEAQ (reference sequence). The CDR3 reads CASSTGQVNTEAFF. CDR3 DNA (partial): TGTGCCAGCAGCACGGGACAGGTGAACACTGAA.

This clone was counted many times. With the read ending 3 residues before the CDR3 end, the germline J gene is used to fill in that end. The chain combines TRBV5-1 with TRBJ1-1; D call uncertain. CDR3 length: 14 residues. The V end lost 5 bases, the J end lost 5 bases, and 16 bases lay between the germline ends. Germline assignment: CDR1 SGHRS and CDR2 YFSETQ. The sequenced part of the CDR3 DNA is TGCGCCAGCAGTCATGATTCCTCGGGGACTGAA. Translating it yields CASSHDSSGTE. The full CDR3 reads CASSHDSSGTEAFF.

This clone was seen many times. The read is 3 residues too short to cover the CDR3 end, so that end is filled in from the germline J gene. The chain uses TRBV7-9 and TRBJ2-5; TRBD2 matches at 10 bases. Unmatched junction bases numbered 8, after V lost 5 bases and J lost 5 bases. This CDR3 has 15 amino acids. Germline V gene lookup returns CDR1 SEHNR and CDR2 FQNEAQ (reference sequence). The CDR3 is CASSAWTSGGETQYF. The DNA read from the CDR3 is TGTGCCAGCAGCGCATGGACTAGCGGTGGGGAGACC.

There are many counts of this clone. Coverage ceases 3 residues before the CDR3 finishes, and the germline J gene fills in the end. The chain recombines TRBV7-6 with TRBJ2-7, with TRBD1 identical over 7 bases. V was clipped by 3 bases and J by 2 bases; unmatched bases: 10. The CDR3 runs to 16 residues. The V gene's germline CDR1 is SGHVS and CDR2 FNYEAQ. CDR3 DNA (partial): TGTGCCAGCAGCTTGGGCCTTTTGGACAGGACCTACGAG. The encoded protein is CASSLGLLDRTYE. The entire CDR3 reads CASSLGLLDRTYEQYF.

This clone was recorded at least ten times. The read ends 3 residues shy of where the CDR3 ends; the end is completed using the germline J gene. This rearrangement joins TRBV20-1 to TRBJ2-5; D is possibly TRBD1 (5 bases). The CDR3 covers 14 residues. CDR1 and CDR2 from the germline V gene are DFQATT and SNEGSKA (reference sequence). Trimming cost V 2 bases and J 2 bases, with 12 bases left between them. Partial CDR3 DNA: TGCAGTGCTAGACAAGGGGCAGCGCAAGAGACC. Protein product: CSARQGAAQET. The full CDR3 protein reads CSARQGAAQETQYF.

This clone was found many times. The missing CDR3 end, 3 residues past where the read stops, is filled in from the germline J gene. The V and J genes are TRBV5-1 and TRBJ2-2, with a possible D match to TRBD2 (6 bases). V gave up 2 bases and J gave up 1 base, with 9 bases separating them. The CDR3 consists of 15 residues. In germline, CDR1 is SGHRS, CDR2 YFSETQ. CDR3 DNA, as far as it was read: TGCGCCAGCAGCTTTACGGGGGTGAACACCGGGGAG. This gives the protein CASSFTGVNTGE. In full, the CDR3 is CASSFTGVNTGELFF.

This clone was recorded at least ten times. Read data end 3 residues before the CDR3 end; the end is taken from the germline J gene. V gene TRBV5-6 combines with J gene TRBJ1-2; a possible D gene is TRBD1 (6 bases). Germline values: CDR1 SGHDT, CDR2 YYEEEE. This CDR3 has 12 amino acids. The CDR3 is CASSLGGLGYTF. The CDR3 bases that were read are TGTGCCAGCAGCTTGGGGGGGCTAGGC.

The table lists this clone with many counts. The sequenced part of the CDR3 DNA is TGTGCCAGTAGTATAGCTGGGGCGCGGTATAACGAG. This translates into CASSIAGARYNE. The CDR3 in its entirety is CASSIAGARYNEQYF. The chain carries TRBV19 and TRBJ2-7, with D possibly matching TRBD1 (5 bases). The read ends 3 residues shy of where the CDR3 ends; the end is completed using the germline J gene. The V gene's germline CDR1 is LNHDA and CDR2 SQIVND (reference sequence). Trimming took off 1 base at V and 5 bases at J, with 15 bases between the two ends. The CDR3 totals 15 residues.

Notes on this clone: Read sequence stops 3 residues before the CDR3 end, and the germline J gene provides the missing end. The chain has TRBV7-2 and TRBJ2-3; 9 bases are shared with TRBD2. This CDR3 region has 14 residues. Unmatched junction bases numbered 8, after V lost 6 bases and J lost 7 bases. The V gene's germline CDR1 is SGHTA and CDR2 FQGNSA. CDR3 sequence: CASSRGGAENTQYF. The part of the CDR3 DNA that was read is TGTGCCAGCAGTCGCGGGGGGGCCGAGAATACG.

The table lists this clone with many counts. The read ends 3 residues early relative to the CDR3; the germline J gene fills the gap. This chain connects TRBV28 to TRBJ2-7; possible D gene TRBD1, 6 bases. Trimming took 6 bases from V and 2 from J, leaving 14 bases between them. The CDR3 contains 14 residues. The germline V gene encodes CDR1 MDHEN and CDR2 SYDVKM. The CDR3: CASRPQGRTYEQYF. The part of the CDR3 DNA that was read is TGTGCCAGCAGACCACAGGGTCGGACCTACGAG.

The CDR3 region is CASSMPGQGKNSPLHF. CDR3 bases read: TGTGCCAGCTCAATGCCCGGACAGGGGAAAAATTCACCC. The rearrangement uses TRBV18 and TRBJ1-6; 9 bases are a match to TRBD1. The read terminates 3 residues before the CDR3 end, so the remaining end is supplied by the germline J gene. The CDR3 is 16 residues long. V was clipped by 5 bases and J by 7 bases; unmatched bases: 9. Germline CDR1 and CDR2: KGHSH and LQKENI.

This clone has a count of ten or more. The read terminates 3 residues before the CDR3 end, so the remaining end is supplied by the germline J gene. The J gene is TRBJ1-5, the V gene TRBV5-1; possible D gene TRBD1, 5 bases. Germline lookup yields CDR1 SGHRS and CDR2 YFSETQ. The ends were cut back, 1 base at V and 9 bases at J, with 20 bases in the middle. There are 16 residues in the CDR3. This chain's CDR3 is CASSLSGAAEGWPQHF. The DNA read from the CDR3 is TGCGCCAGCAGCTTGAGCGGGGCCGCAGAGGGTTGGCCC.

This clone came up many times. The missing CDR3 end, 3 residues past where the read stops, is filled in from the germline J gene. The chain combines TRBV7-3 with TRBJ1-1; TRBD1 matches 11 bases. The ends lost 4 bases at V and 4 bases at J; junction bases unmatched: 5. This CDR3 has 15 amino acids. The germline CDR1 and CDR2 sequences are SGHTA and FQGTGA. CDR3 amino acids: CASSWTGGVGTEAFF. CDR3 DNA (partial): TGTGCCAGCAGCTGGACAGGGGGCGTGGGCACTGAA.

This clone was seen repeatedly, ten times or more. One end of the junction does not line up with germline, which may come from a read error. The part of the CDR3 DNA that was read is TGCGCCAGCAGCCAAGCAAGAGCGGGGGGCAAGGACTACGAG. This encodes CASSQARAGGKDYE. The full CDR3 reads CASSQARAGGKDYEQYF. The V gene is TRBV4-2, the J gene TRBJ2-7; 9 bases fit TRBD2. The CDR3 end lies 3 residues beyond the end of the read and is filled in from the germline J gene. The CDR3 has 17 residues. Germline V lookup: CDR1 LGHNA, CDR2 YNFKEQ.

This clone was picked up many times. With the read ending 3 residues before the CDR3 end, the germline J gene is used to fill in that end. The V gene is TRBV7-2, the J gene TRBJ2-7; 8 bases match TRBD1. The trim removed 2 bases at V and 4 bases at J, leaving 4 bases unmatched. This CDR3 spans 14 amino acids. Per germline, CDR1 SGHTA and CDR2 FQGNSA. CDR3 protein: CASSLSGGSYEQYF. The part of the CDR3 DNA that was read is TGTGCCAGCAGCTTATCAGGGGGCTCATACGAG.

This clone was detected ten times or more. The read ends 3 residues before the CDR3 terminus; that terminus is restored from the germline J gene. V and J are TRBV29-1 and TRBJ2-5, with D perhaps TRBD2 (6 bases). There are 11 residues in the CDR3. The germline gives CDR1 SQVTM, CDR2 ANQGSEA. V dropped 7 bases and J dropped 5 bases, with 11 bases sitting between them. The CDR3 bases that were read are TGCAGCGGGAGGGACTGGGAGACC. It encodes CSGRDWET. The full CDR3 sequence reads CSGRDWETQYF.

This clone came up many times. The sequenced CDR3 bases are TGTGCCAGCAATCCGGGACAGGGTGACGAAAAA. It yields the protein CASNPGQGDEK. The CDR3 in its entirety is CASNPGQGDEKLFF. The rearrangement joins TRBV5-5 to TRBJ1-4; 9 bases match TRBD1. The DNA ends 3 residues before the CDR3 does, and the rest of the CDR3 is filled in from the germline J gene. Germline CDR1 is SGHKS and CDR2 is YYEKEE (reference sequence). This CDR3 comprises 14 residues. V lost 6 bases, J lost 8 bases, and 8 bases stayed unmatched.